Listed below are T cell receptor beta chains from one sample, sequenced in a study of spatial heterogeneity in lung cancer. TCRdb reanalysed the 5' RACE reads using MiXCR and keeps one entry per CDR3 protein. The table includes approximately 50,000 distinct CDR3 sequences, 6% to 8.5% detected once. Material: PBMCs, obtained at follow-up. The receptors come from a female donor with early-stage non-small cell lung cancer. Both conserved end residues are part of each CDR3. D genes are given only for firm matches. Not every row has a clone size; where given, it reads once, few, many or a size class.

CDR3 protein,J gene,clone size,V gene,D gene
CASSWPGAEVPQYF,TRBJ2-3,few,TRBV5-4,NA
CSAQRAGETYEQYF,TRBJ2-7,few,TRBV20-1,TRBD2
CASSLDPRGFYGYTF,TRBJ1-2,many,TRBV7-6,NA
CASSLMTHQPQHF,TRBJ1-5,few,TRBV7-2,NA
CASSYILAFYEQYF,TRBJ2-7,few,TRBV6-2/TRBV6-3,NA
CASSLTWDRSYGYTF,TRBJ1-2,NA,TRBV5-1,TRBD1
CASSFAVNTEAFF,TRBJ1-1,NA,TRBV5-1,NA
CASSEFRGLQRQYF,TRBJ2-4,many,TRBV2,TRBD1
CSVVWPGRQPQHF,TRBJ1-5,many,TRBV29-1,NA
CASSLMGEQYF,TRBJ2-7,many,TRBV5-1,NA
CSVVYRDFSYEQYF,TRBJ2-7,many,TRBV29-1,NA
CASSLGQGSNQPQHF,TRBJ1-5,few,TRBV6-5,TRBD1
CASSLGRGKMNTEAFF,TRBJ1-1,many,TRBV5-6,NA
CASSPKEGWGGELFF,TRBJ2-2,NA,TRBV14,NA
CSADPYTGTGYGYTF,TRBJ1-2,few,TRBV20-1,TRBD1
CASSLFSGTTGELFF,TRBJ2-2,many,TRBV11-3,NA
CASSTGAIITGELFF,TRBJ2-2,few,TRBV5-1,NA
CASSSSSGGRTEQYF,TRBJ2-7,many,TRBV5-1,TRBD2
CSARSTIHQPQHF,TRBJ1-5,many,TRBV20-1,NA
CSVEQGRAEAFF,TRBJ1-1,many,TRBV29-1,NA
CASSQKTNYGYTF,TRBJ1-2,few,TRBV3-1,NA
CASSYFTGSYEQYF,TRBJ2-7,many,TRBV6-6,NA
CAIGEYEAYQYF,TRBJ2-7,NA,TRBV10-3,NA
CASSLDREFDTIYF,TRBJ1-3,NA,TRBV11-2,TRBD1
CASSLADLDAGYTF,TRBJ1-2,many,TRBV5-1,NA
CASSQIDEQYF,TRBJ2-7,NA,TRBV3-1,NA
CASSSRQGRNQPQHF,TRBJ1-5,many,TRBV28,NA
CASSRDTENEKLFF,TRBJ1-4,many,TRBV5-1,NA
CASSLSTHTGELFF,TRBJ2-2,NA,TRBV12-3/TRBV12-4,NA
CASSYLAGWSSYEQYF,TRBJ2-7,many,TRBV6-5,TRBD2
CASNGNTEAFF,TRBJ1-1,many,TRBV2,NA
CASSEALRWGRAYEQYF,TRBJ2-7,NA,TRBV6-1,NA
CASSLALEDGYTF,TRBJ1-2,many,TRBV7-2,NA
CASSALARYQETQYF,TRBJ2-5,many,TRBV12-3/TRBV12-4,TRBD2
CSARDLRRGATQYF,TRBJ2-3,many,TRBV20-1,NA
CASSLSRGVNTEAFF,TRBJ1-1,NA,TRBV28,NA
CSVYPGRGEGAFF,TRBJ1-1,many,TRBV29-1,NA
CASKGTSGGLRTGELFF,TRBJ2-2,NA,TRBV4-1,TRBD2
CASSSLLNTEAFF,TRBJ1-1,many,TRBV7-2,NA
CASSEFSGTETQYF,TRBJ2-5,many,TRBV25-1,NA
CASSLTSGGTYNEQFF,TRBJ2-1,few,TRBV5-1,TRBD2
CSARDPLAVYNEQFF,TRBJ2-1,NA,TRBV20-1,TRBD2
CASSRLSGGEQYF,TRBJ2-7,NA,TRBV11-3,TRBD2
CATSRSLQGTGELFF,TRBJ2-2,NA,TRBV15,NA
CASSTLLNTGELFF,TRBJ2-2,few,TRBV19,NA
CASSLYWDTQYF,TRBJ2-3,NA,TRBV5-1,NA
CASSSGTGSQPQHF,TRBJ1-5,few,TRBV6-5,TRBD1
CASSPGRTQSNQPQHF,TRBJ1-5,many,TRBV6-6,NA
CATSRDTTGQLFF,TRBJ1-4,many,TRBV15,NA
CSVAGGAYEQYF,TRBJ2-7,many,TRBV29-1,TRBD2
CASSTPGGADTQYF,TRBJ2-3,many,TRBV5-1,NA
CATLKDNRAFF,TRBJ1-1,NA,TRBV10-2,NA
CASSMGQRNEQYF,TRBJ2-7,NA,TRBV6-6,TRBD1
CASSLGDTSYNEQFF,TRBJ2-1,many,TRBV5-1,NA
CASRRNRDRDEQYF,TRBJ2-7,NA,TRBV27,TRBD1